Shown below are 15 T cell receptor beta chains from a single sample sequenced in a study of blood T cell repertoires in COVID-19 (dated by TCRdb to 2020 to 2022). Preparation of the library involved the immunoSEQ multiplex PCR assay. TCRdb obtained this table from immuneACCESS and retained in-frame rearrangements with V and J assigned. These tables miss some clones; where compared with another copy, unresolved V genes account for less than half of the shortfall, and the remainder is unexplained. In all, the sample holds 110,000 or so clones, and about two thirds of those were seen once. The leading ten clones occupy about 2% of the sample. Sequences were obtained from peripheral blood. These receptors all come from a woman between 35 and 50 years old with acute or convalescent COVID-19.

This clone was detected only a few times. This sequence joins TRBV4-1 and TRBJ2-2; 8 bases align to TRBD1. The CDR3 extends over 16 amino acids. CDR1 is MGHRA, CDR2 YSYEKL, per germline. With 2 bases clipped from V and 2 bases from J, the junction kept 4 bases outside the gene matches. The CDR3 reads CASSQRGQGNTGELFF. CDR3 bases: TGCGCCAGCAGCCAACGAGGACAGGGTAACACCGGGGAGCTGTTTTTT.

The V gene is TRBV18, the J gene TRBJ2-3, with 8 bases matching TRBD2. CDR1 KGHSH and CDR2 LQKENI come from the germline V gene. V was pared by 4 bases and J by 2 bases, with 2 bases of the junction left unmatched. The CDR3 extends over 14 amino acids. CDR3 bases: TGTGCCAGCTCACAGCGGGGGACCACAGATACGCAGTATTTT. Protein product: CASSQRGTTDTQYF.

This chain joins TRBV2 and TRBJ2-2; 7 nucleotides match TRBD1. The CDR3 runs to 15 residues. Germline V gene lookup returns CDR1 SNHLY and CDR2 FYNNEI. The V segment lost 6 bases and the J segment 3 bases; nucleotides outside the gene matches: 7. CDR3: CASRVGQEYTGELFF. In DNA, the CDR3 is TGTGCCAGCAGAGTAGGACAGGAGTACACCGGGGAGCTGTTTTTT. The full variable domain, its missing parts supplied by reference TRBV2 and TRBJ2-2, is EPEVTQTPSHQVTQMGQEVILRCVPISNHLYFYWYRQILGQKVEFLVSFYNNEISEKSEIFDDQFSVERPDGSNFTLKIRSTKLEDSAMYFCASRVGQEYTGELFFGEGSRLTVL.

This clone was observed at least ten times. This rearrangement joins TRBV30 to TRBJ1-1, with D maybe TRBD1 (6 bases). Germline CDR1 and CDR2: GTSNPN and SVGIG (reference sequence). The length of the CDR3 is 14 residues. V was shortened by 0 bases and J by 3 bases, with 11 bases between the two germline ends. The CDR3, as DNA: TGTGCCTGGAGTGTACAGGGTGTTCACACTGAAGCTTTCTTT. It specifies CAWSVQGVHTEAFF.

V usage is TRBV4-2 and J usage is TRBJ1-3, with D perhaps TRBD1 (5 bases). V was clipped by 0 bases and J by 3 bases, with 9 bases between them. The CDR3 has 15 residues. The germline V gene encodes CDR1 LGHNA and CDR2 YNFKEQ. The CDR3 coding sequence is TGTGCCAGCAGCCAAGAGGCAGGGATTGGAAACACCATATATTTT. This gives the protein CASSQEAGIGNTIYF.

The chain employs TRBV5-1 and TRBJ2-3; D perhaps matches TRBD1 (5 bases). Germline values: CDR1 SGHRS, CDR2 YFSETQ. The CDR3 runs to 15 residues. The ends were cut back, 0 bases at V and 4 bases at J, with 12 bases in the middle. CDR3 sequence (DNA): TGCGCCAGCAGCTTGGCCGTAGCAGGGCCAGATACGCAGTATTTT. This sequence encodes CASSLAVAGPDTQYF.

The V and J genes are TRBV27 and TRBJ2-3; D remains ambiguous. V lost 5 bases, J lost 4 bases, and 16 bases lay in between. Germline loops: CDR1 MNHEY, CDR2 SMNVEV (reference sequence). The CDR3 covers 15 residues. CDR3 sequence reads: CASSPTPMGPDTQYF. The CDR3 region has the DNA TGTGCCAGCAGTCCCACTCCAATGGGCCCAGATACGCAGTATTTT.

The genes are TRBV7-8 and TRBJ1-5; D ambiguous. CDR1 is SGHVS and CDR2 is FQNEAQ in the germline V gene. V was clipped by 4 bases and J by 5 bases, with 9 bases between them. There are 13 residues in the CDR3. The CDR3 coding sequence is TGTGCCAGCAGCTCCGGAGGGTATCAGCCCCAGCATTTT. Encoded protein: CASSSGGYQPQHF.

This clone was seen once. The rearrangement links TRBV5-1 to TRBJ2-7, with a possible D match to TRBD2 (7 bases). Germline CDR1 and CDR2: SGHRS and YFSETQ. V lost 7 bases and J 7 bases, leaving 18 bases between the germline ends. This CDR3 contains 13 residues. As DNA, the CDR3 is TGCGCCAGCGGACCCAACAGGGAGGGGGAGCAGTACTTC. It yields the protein CASGPNREGEQYF.

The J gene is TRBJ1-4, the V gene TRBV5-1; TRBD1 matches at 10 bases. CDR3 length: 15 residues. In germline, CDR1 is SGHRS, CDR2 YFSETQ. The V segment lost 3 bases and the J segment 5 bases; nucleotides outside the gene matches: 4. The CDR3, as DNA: TGCGCCAGCAGCTCTCGGACAGGGGGGAATGAAAAACTGTTTTTT. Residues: CASSSRTGGNEKLFF. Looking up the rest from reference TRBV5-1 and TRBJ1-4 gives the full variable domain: KAGVTQTPRYLIKTRGQQVTLSCSPISGHRSVSWYQQTPGQGLQFLFEYFSETQRNKGNFPGRFSGRQFSNSRSEMNVSTLELGDSALYLCASSSRTGGNEKLFFGSGTQLSVL.

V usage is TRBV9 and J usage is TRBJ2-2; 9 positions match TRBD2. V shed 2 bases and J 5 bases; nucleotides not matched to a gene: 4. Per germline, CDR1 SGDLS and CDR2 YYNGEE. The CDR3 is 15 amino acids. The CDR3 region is CASSVRAGGTGELFF. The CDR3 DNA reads TGTGCCAGCAGCGTTCGAGCGGGGGGAACCGGGGAGCTGTTTTTT.

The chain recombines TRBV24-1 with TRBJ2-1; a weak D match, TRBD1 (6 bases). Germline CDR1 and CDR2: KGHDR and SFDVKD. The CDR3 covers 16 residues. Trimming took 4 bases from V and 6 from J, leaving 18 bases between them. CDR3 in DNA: TGTGCCACCAGTGACTCACAGGGCCGCGCCCTCAATGAGCAGTTCTTC. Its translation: CATSDSQGRALNEQFF.

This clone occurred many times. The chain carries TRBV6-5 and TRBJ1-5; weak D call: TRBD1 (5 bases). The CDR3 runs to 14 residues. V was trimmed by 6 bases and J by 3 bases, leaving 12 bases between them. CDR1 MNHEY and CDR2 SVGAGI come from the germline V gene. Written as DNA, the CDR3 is TGTGCCAGCAGAGCAGGGTTGGACAATCAGCCCCAGCATTTT. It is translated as CASRAGLDNQPQHF.

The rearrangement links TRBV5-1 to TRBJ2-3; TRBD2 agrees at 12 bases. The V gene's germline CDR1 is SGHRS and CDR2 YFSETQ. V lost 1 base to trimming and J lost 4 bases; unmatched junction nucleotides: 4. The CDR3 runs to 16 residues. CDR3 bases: TGCGCCAGCAGCTTGCAAACTAGCGGGGGGCCAGATACGCAGTATTTT. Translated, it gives CASSLQTSGGPDTQYF.

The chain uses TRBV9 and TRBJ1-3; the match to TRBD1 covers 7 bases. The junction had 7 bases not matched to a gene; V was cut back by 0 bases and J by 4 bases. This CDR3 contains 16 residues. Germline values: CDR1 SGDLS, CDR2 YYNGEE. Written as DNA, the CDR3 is TGTGCCAGCAGCGTAGGACCGACAGGGACCGGAAACACCATATATTTT. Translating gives CASSVGPTGTGNTIYF.